These 18 T cell receptor beta chains share one sample of origin, sequenced in a study of beta chain features in type 1 diabetes. General study findings and limits: Moderate yet significant TCRB CDR3 shortening was seen in Type 1 diabetes patients in all four CD4+ subsets.

These receptors' targets are unknown. The isolated RNA, all of it, was reverse transcribed, so expressed TCRB transcripts were what got sequenced. Method: immunoSEQ multiplex PCR; TCRdb's copy keeps in-frame clones and lacks some. The sample lists tens of thousands of clones, around 56% seen once, with roughly 2.5% in the top ten. The specimen was Tregs from blood. The receptor source for this set is a woman aged 40 to 49 with type 1 diabetes.

V gene TRBV14 combines with J gene TRBJ2-3, with 9 nucleotides matching TRBD1. Trimming removed 0 bases from V and 2 bases from J; junction bases left unmatched: 3. The CDR3 extends over 16 amino acids. The V gene's germline CDR1 is SGHDN and CDR2 FVKESK. CDR3 DNA sequence: TGTGCCAGCAGCCAAGATTGGGACAGGGACACAGATACGCAGTATTTT. Encoded protein: CASSQDWDRDTDTQYF.

V usage is TRBV7-3 and J usage is TRBJ2-3; TRBD1 agrees at 8 bases. Germline V gene data show CDR1 as SGHTA and CDR2 as FQGTGA. The CDR3 is made up of 17 amino acids. J gave up 5 bases and V 4 bases, and 14 bases lay outside the gene matches. This CDR3 is CASSYGTGVTTGDTQYF. The CDR3 DNA sequence: TGTGCCAGCAGCTACGGGACAGGCGTAACCACGGGAGATACGCAGTATTTT.

This rearrangement joins TRBV5-4 to TRBJ2-1; 7 bases fit TRBD2. This CDR3 has 16 amino acids. Germline loops: CDR1 SGHNT, CDR2 YYREEE (reference sequence). V gave up 0 bases and J gave up 8 bases; unmatched junction bases: 11. CDR3 sequence: CASSLAGGGVGDEQFF. CDR3 nucleotide sequence: TGTGCCAGCAGCTTGGCGGGAGGTGGCGTCGGTGATGAGCAGTTCTTC.

The chain recombines TRBV5-4 with TRBJ2-7; D unresolved. The germline V gene encodes CDR1 SGHNT and CDR2 YYREEE (reference sequence). The CDR3 extends over 13 amino acids. Trimming took off 1 base at V and 6 bases at J, with 11 bases between the two ends. In DNA, the CDR3 is TGTGCCAGCAGCTTGATCGGAGCGCCCGAGCAGTACTTC. It encodes CASSLIGAPEQYF.

The chain couples TRBV10-3 to TRBJ2-3; D is undetermined. There are 12 residues in the CDR3. Germline V gene sequence: CDR1 ENHRY, CDR2 SYGVKD. The V end lost 8 bases, the J end lost 6 bases, and 12 bases lay between the germline ends. The CDR3: CAIAQALDTQYF. The DNA for the CDR3 is TGTGCCATCGCCCAGGCCCTCGATACGCAGTATTTT.

This chain connects TRBV6-1 to TRBJ1-2; D not resolved. The CDR3 is 13 amino acids. In germline, CDR1 is MNHNS, CDR2 SASEGT. Deletions cut 5 bases from V and 3 bases from J, with 10 bases between. The CDR3 sequence is CASSPAGDYGYTF. In DNA, the CDR3 is TGTGCCAGCAGTCCGGCGGGAGACTATGGCTACACCTTC.

This clone was recorded only once. The J gene is TRBJ2-7, the V gene TRBV28, with a weak D call TRBD1 (5 bases). Germline lookup yields CDR1 MDHEN and CDR2 SYDVKM. The CDR3 is made up of 15 amino acids. Between the trimmed V and J ends, which lost 3 bases and 5 bases, there was a span of 17 bases. CDR3: CASSFSRVVRHEQYF. Written as DNA, the CDR3 is TGTGCCAGCAGTTTCTCCAGGGTCGTGCGCCACGAGCAGTACTTC.

J is TRBJ2-1 and V is TRBV2, with unresolved D. The V end lost 2 bases, the J end lost 0 bases, and 8 bases lay between the germline ends. Germline CDR1 reads SNHLY; CDR2 reads FYNNEI. The CDR3 is 15 residues long. The CDR3 region has the DNA TGTGCCAGCAGTGAACCCCTAAGCTCCTACAATGAGCAGTTCTTC. Translating gives CASSEPLSSYNEQFF.

In its sample, this clone is medium-sized (0.01 to 0.1%). The rearrangement uses TRBV7-2 and TRBJ1-1, with a weak D call TRBD1 (6 bases). There are 12 residues in the CDR3. V was clipped by 5 bases and J by 4 bases, with 8 bases between them. The V gene's germline CDR1 is SGHTA and CDR2 FQGNSA. CDR3 nucleotide sequence: TGTGCCAGCAGCCCCAGGGGCACTGAAGCTTTCTTT. Its protein product is CASSPRGTEAFF.

This clone has just a few counts. The J gene is TRBJ2-6, the V gene TRBV19, with 11 bases that match TRBD1. The CDR3 is made up of 18 amino acids. Trimming took 8 bases from V and 4 from J; bases not matched to a gene: 13. The germline V gene has CDR1 LNHDA and CDR2 SQIVND (reference sequence). The DNA for the CDR3 is TGTGCCAGTCACGCTATTGGACAGGGGGCGCGCGGGGCCAACGTCCTGACTTTC. Translated: CASHAIGQGARGANVLTF.

This chain joins TRBV5-1 and TRBJ1-5; 8 bases align to TRBD1. CDR3 length equals 14 residues. Germline lookup yields CDR1 SGHRS and CDR2 YFSETQ. V was clipped by 3 bases and J by 2 bases; unmatched bases: 1. In DNA, the CDR3 is TGCGCCAGCAGCTCGACAGGGGGCAATCAGCCCCAGCATTTT. It specifies CASSSTGGNQPQHF.

This rearrangement joins TRBV6-5 to TRBJ2-1; 11 nucleotides align to TRBD2. Trimming cost V 7 bases and J 7 bases; bases outside gene matches: 6. Germline CDR1 is MNHEY and CDR2 is SVGAGI. The CDR3 spans 14 residues. The CDR3 DNA sequence: TGTGCCAGCAAACTAGCGGGGGCCGGGAATGAGCAGTTCTTC. This gives the protein CASKLAGAGNEQFF.

In this sample, this clone turned up a few times. The chain recombines TRBV19 with TRBJ1-5; D unclear. Trimming left V 6 bases short and J 7 bases short, with 19 bases between. The V gene's germline CDR1 is LNHDA and CDR2 SQIVND (reference sequence). The CDR3 totals 15 residues. For the CDR3, the DNA is TGTGCCAGTAGACCGGACGGCTTACCGGGACAGCCCCAGCATTTT. It translates to CASRPDGLPGQPQHF. Combining the CDR3 with reference TRBV19 and TRBJ1-5 gives the whole variable domain DGGITQSPKYLFRKEGQNVTLSCEQNLNHDAMYWYRQDPGQGLRLIYYSQIVNDFQKGDIAEGYSVSREKKESFPLTVTSAQKNPTAFYLCASRPDGLPGQPQHFGDGTRLSIL.

This CDR3 is CASSPNPGGYTF. CDR3 nucleotides: TGTGCCAGCAGCCCCAATCCGGGAGGCTACACCTTC. J is TRBJ1-2 and V is TRBV6-6; D uncertain. The V gene lost 6 bases and the J gene lost 8 bases, with 13 bases spanning the gap. Per the germline V gene, CDR1 is MNHNY and CDR2 is SVGAGI (reference sequence). This CDR3 spans 12 amino acids.

This clone was detected a few times. The J gene is TRBJ2-1, the V gene TRBV18, with 9 bases matching TRBD1. Germline CDR1 KGHSH, CDR2 LQKENI. The CDR3 totals 13 residues. After removal of 3 bases from V and 7 bases from J, the junction contained 1 base not matched to a gene. CDR3 nucleotide sequence: TGTGCCAGCTCACCGACAGGGGGGAATGAGCAGTTCTTC. Protein sequence: CASSPTGGNEQFF.

The V call is TRBV7-8, the J call TRBJ1-5; D perhaps matches TRBD1 (6 bases). Germline assignment: CDR1 SGHVS and CDR2 FQNEAQ. Trimming left V 5 bases short and J 0 bases short, with 17 bases between. The CDR3 is 17 amino acids. CDR3 DNA: TGTGCCAGCAGCAACCGGGACACAGCGTATAGCAATCAGCCCCAGCATTTT. Encoded protein: CASSNRDTAYSNQPQHF.

The chain employs TRBV9 and TRBJ2-1; 7 bases are shared with TRBD2. Germline V lookup: CDR1 SGDLS, CDR2 YYNGEE. The CDR3 sequence is 15 residues long. The V and J ends lost 0 bases and 7 bases, in that order; junction bases with no gene match: 7. CDR3 sequence: CASSVEEWEGNEQFF. In nucleotides, the CDR3 is TGTGCCAGCAGCGTAGAGGAATGGGAGGGGAATGAGCAGTTCTTC.

The chain joins TRBV7-3 to TRBJ1-3; D call uncertain. Germline V gene sequence: CDR1 SGHTA, CDR2 FQGTGA. V was clipped by 5 bases and J by 0 bases, with 8 bases between them. The CDR3 is 14 amino acids. This CDR3 reads CASSPGLSGNTIYF. The CDR3 region has the DNA TGTGCCAGCAGCCCAGGACTCTCTGGAAACACCATATATTTT.